Below, one T cell receptor beta chain is given with its context. The sample is drawn from a study of blood T cell repertoires in COVID-19. Study summary: T cells, B-cell-depleted T cells, or PBMCs supplied cDNA or gDNA.

Authors' processing steps: Quantification of nucleated cells was approximated via reference gene primer amplification. Sequencing used immunoSEQ multiplex PCR; TCRdb keeps in-frame clones, though not all of them. V and J calls and clone size are those listed in that table; D and trimming were worked out from the DNA. The repertoire holds over 250,000 clones, about nine tenths seen once, with more than 1.5% in the top ten. The CDR3 loop spans 16 amino acids. V was shortened by 2 bases and J by 4 bases, with 15 bases between the two germline ends. CDR1 and CDR2 (germline): MNHNS, SASEGT. The sequenced sample was PBMCs or T cells enriched from blood (not recorded which). The TCR comes from a woman aged 55-75 years who had recovered from COVID-19. The chain carries TRBV6-1 and TRBJ2-1, with D perhaps matching TRBD1 (6 bases). CDR3 sequence: CASSERWVQGYNEQFF. The CDR3 nucleotides are TGTGCCAGCAGTGAAAGATGGGTCCAGGGGTACAATGAGCAGTTCTTC.